This T cell receptor beta chain was recovered during a study of CD4 and CD8 cells across lung adenocarcinoma regions. TCRdb passed the PCR reads through MiXCR, listing each CDR3 protein once. Of tens of thousands of distinct CDR3 sequences in the sample, approximately 49% were seen once. Samples came from patients with localized non-small cell lung adenocarcinoma. With respect to this clonotype: One junction end does not reproduce the germline sequence, and a read error may be involved.

Source material: CD8+ T cells from the center of a lung tumor. The origin of this receptor is a female donor with lung adenocarcinoma. The CD4 and CD8 labels of this study may be unreliable.

Here the CDR3 reads CASRGCGGGDQEIQYF. The CDR3 DNA reads as TGTGCCAGCAGGGGTTGCGGGGGGGGGGACCAAGAGATCCAGTACTTC. The chain recombines TRBV27 with TRBJ2-5; TRBD2 agrees at 9 bases. Germline values: CDR1 MNHEY, CDR2 SMNVEV (reference sequence). The CDR3 runs to 16 residues.